Below are 28 T cell receptor beta chains sequenced from a single sample in a study of healthy donors' naive CD4 and CD8 T cells. A linear amplification protocol produced the TCR libraries from roughly 480 ng of total RNA. TCRdb processed the reads anew with MiXCR; each CDR3 protein has one entry. The sample lists 150,000 to 200,000 distinct CDR3 sequences, about 70% occurring once. Sequenced: naive CD4+ and CD8+ T cells sorted from blood, pooled from several donors. The receptors were gathered from a pool of human donors in good health; the sample pools cells from several healthy donors.

This clonotype was observed a handful of times. The V call is TRBV27, the J call TRBJ2-5; possibly TRBD1 for D (6 bases). Trimming cost V 6 bases and J 0 bases, with 11 bases left between them. The germline V gene encodes CDR1 MNHEY and CDR2 SMNVEV (reference sequence). The CDR3 extends over 14 amino acids. CDR3 region: CASSSTGNQETQYF. The CDR3 region has the DNA TGTGCCAGCAGCTCCACAGGGAACCAAGAGACCCAGTACTTC.

The V gene is TRBV20-1, the J gene TRBJ1-1, with D possibly matching TRBD1 (6 bases). Trimming cost V 3 bases and J 4 bases, with 9 bases left between them. Looked up from germline, CDR1 is DFQATT and CDR2 is SNEGSKA (reference sequence). This CDR3 is built from 12 residues. The CDR3 is CSASPRGTEAFF. The CDR3 DNA reads as TGCAGTGCTAGCCCCAGGGGCACTGAAGCTTTCTTT.

The count of this clonotype is one. The chain has TRBV4-3 and TRBJ2-7, with D possibly TRBD2 on 6 matching bases. In germline, CDR1 is LGHNA, CDR2 YSLEER. Trimming cost V 2 bases and J 5 bases, with 10 bases left between them. The CDR3 length is 13 residues. The CDR3 loop reads CASSQQGGHEQYF. The CDR3 region has the DNA TGCGCCAGCAGCCAACAGGGAGGCCACGAGCAGTACTTC.

The chain combines TRBV12-5 with TRBJ2-7, with D perhaps TRBD1 (6 bases). Trimming took off 5 bases at V and 5 bases at J, with 16 bases between the two ends. The CDR3 has 14 amino acids. The V gene's germline CDR1 is LGHNT and CDR2 FRNRAP. The CDR3 is CASGKPPHRDEQYF. In nucleotides, the CDR3 is TGTGCTAGTGGTAAACCGCCGCACAGGGACGAGCAGTACTTC.

The J gene is TRBJ1-2, the V gene TRBV11-2; 9 nucleotides match TRBD1. Trimming cost V 6 bases and J 4 bases; bases outside gene matches: 6. The CDR3 is 14 residues long. Germline V lookup: CDR1 SGHAT, CDR2 FQNNGV. For the CDR3, the DNA is TGTGCCAGCAGGGGGACAGGGTACTTCTATGGCTACACCTTC. Translation gives CASRGTGYFYGYTF. The whole variable domain, filled in from reference TRBV11-2 and TRBJ1-2, reads EAGVAQSPRYKIIEKRQSVAFWCNPISGHATLYWYQQILGQGPKLLIQFQNNGVVDDSQLPKDRFSAERLKGVDSTLKIQPAKLEDSAVYLCASRGTGYFYGYTFGSGTRLTVV.

The gene calls are TRBV18 and TRBJ2-5; D might be TRBD1 or TRBD2, each matching 6 bases. Per germline, CDR1 KGHSH and CDR2 LQKENI. Trimming took off 3 bases at V and 3 bases at J, with 11 bases between the two ends. This CDR3 comprises 14 residues. CDR3 loop: CASSPRDKKETQYF. The CDR3 DNA is TGTGCCAGCTCACCGCGGGACAAAAAAGAGACCCAGTACTTC.

The J gene is TRBJ1-1, the V gene TRBV29-1; no clear D gene. The germline gives CDR1 SQVTM, CDR2 ANQGSEA. V shed 3 bases and J shed 11 bases, with 7 bases lying between them. The CDR3 extends over 9 amino acids. CDR3 in amino acids: CSVEPQAFF. CDR3 DNA sequence: TGCAGCGTTGAGCCACAGGCTTTCTTT.

The chain's CDR3 is CASSPQAGLAGEQYF. CDR3 DNA: TGTGCCAGCTCACCACAGGCGGGACTAGCTGGTGAGCAGTACTTC. This sequence joins TRBV18 and TRBJ2-7, with 9 bases aligning to TRBD2. Germline V gene sequence: CDR1 KGHSH, CDR2 LQKENI. The CDR3 extends over 15 amino acids. V was pared by 1 base and J by 7 bases, with 8 bases of the junction left unmatched.

The chain has TRBV6-2 or TRBV6-3 and TRBJ2-1; tentative D call: TRBD2 (6 bases). Germline loops: CDR1 MNHEY, CDR2 SVGEGT. Trimming removed 2 bases from V and 15 bases from J, with 14 bases in between. This CDR3 comprises 12 residues. In nucleotides, the CDR3 is TGTGCCAGCAGTTACGGGGGGTTGTGGCGGTTCTTC. It yields the protein CASSYGGLWRFF.

In this sample, this clonotype turned up once. The chain uses TRBV20-1 and TRBJ2-7; tentatively, D is TRBD2 (5 bases). CDR3 length: 13 residues. Germline CDR1 reads DFQATT; CDR2 reads SNEGSKA (reference sequence). V lost 3 bases, J lost 5 bases, and 14 bases lay in between. The CDR3 DNA reads TGCAGTGCTAGGGCCATTGGGAGCGACGAGCAGTACTTC. It is translated as CSARAIGSDEQYF.

The CDR3 coding sequence is TGCAGCGTGGCCGGGGGCAGGGACTACGAGCAGTACTTC. The encoded protein is CSVAGGRDYEQYF. The chain joins TRBV29-1 to TRBJ2-7, with D perhaps TRBD1 or TRBD2 (6 bases each). V lost 6 bases, J lost 3 bases, and 15 bases lay in between. The germline CDR1 and CDR2 sequences are SQVTM and ANQGSEA. CDR3 length: 13 residues.

V and J are TRBV29-1 and TRBJ1-2; 8 positions agree with TRBD1. The germline V gene has CDR1 SQVTM and CDR2 ANQGSEA. Unmatched junction bases numbered 1, after V lost 4 bases and J lost 0 bases. CDR3 size: 13 residues. The CDR3 DNA is TGCAGCGTTGGGACAGGGTCTAACTATGGCTACACCTTC. Its translation is CSVGTGSNYGYTF.

This chain uses TRBV19 with TRBJ2-1; TRBD2 matches at 10 bases. Per germline, CDR1 LNHDA and CDR2 SQIVND (reference sequence). CDR3 length: 14 residues. J lost 7 bases, V lost 4 bases, and 4 bases had no gene match. In nucleotides, the CDR3 is TGTGCCAGTAGTAAGCGGGAGGGTCGGAATGAGCAGTTCTTC. It translates to CASSKREGRNEQFF.

This clonotype has only one observation. This chain links TRBV27 with TRBJ2-7; the match to TRBD1 covers 8 bases. Germline CDR1 and CDR2: MNHEY and SMNVEV (reference sequence). J gave up 3 bases and V 9 bases, and 13 bases lay outside the gene matches. This CDR3 contains 15 residues. The CDR3 nucleotides read TGTGCCAGTACGAGGACAGGGATCGGGAACTACGAGCAGTACTTC. Translating gives CASTRTGIGNYEQYF.

In the case of this clonotype: The junction does not match germline at one end; this may be a read error. The chain has TRBV18 and TRBJ1-1; D unresolved. This CDR3 is 14 amino acids long. Germline-derived CDR1 and CDR2 are KGHSH and LQKENI. The CDR3 DNA sequence: TGTGCCAGCTCACCAAGGCAGGAGAACATTGAAGCTTTCTTT. Its translation is CASSPRQENIEAFF.

V usage is TRBV27 and J usage is TRBJ2-5; D perhaps matches TRBD1 (6 bases). The CDR3 is 14 amino acids. Germline V gives CDR1 MNHEY, CDR2 SMNVEV (reference sequence). The V end was cut by 1 base, the J end by 5 bases, with 11 bases between. The CDR3 bases are TGTGCCAGCAGTTTATGGGAGAGGGGGGAGACCCAGTACTTC. This translates into CASSLWERGETQYF.

The rearrangement links TRBV7-2 to TRBJ2-1; no reliable D call. Trimming stripped 2 bases from V and 8 bases from J, with 7 bases between. CDR1 SGHTA and CDR2 FQGNSA come from the germline V gene. The CDR3 totals 12 residues. The chain's CDR3 is CASSLQRHEQFF. DNA of the CDR3: TGTGCCAGCAGCTTACAGAGACATGAGCAGTTCTTC.

The J gene is TRBJ1-1, the V gene TRBV5-5, with TRBD1 as a possible D gene (6 bases). This CDR3 contains 15 residues. The V end was cut by 4 bases, the J end by 1 base, with 14 bases between. Germline CDR1 is SGHKS and CDR2 is YYEKEE (reference sequence). The CDR3 protein is CASSLYREGNTEAFF. DNA for the CDR3: TGTGCCAGCAGCCTTTACAGGGAGGGGAACACTGAAGCTTTCTTT.

This chain joins TRBV30 and TRBJ2-1, with TRBD2 identical over 8 bases. The CDR3 loop spans 15 amino acids. Germline V gives CDR1 GTSNPN, CDR2 SVGIG (reference sequence). The V gene end was trimmed by 4 bases and the J gene end by 1 base; junction bases not matched to a gene: 6. The CDR3 DNA reads TGTGCCTGGACAGCGGGAGTGGGGTCCTACAATGAGCAGTTCTTC. This translates into CAWTAGVGSYNEQFF. The full variable domain, in which reference TRBV30 and TRBJ2-1 provide the parts outside the CDR3, is SQTIHQWPATLVQPVGSPLSLECTVEGTSNPNLYWYRQAAGRGLQLLFYSVGIGQISSEVPQNLSASRPQDRQFILSSKKLLLSDSGFYLCAWTAGVGSYNEQFFGPGTRLTVL.

The rearrangement joins TRBV20-1 to TRBJ2-7; perhaps TRBD1 as D (5 bases). The CDR3 is made up of 15 amino acids. V gave up 0 bases and J gave up 3 bases, with 15 bases separating them. Germline V gives CDR1 DFQATT, CDR2 SNEGSKA (reference sequence). Here the CDR3 reads CSARDLQADIYEQYF. In nucleotides, the CDR3 is TGCAGTGCTAGAGATCTACAGGCCGATATCTACGAGCAGTACTTC.

This clonotype was observed a single time. This chain uses TRBV30 with TRBJ2-3; 10 nucleotides line up with TRBD2. The CDR3 runs to 15 residues. Germline V gene data show CDR1 as GTSNPN and CDR2 as SVGIG (reference sequence). Trimming took 3 bases from V and 6 from J; bases not matched to a gene: 9. This CDR3 reads CAWSVLAGAGDTQYF. The CDR3 DNA sequence: TGTGCCTGGAGCGTCCTAGCGGGGGCTGGGGATACGCAGTATTTT. The complete variable domain, with remaining parts taken from reference TRBV30 and TRBJ2-3, reads SQTIHQWPATLVQPVGSPLSLECTVEGTSNPNLYWYRQAAGRGLQLLFYSVGIGQISSEVPQNLSASRPQDRQFILSSKKLLLSDSGFYLCAWSVLAGAGDTQYFGPGTRLTVL.

V and J are TRBV6-6 and TRBJ2-3; D perhaps matches TRBD1 (6 bases). From germline, CDR1 is MNHNY and CDR2 SVGAGI (reference sequence). Trimming took 3 bases from V and 5 from J, leaving 12 bases between them. The CDR3 covers 14 residues. The CDR3 loop is CASSYGGPGDTQYF. The CDR3 DNA is TGTGCCAGCAGTTATGGGGGCCCGGGAGATACGCAGTATTTT.

The CDR3 coding sequence is TGTGCCAGCAGCGCAGGGACAGGGGTTGGCTACACCTTC. Translating gives CASSAGTGVGYTF. This chain connects TRBV11-2 to TRBJ1-2, with 10 bases that match TRBD1. After removal of 5 bases from V and 7 bases from J, the junction contained 4 bases not matched to a gene. The CDR3 loop spans 13 amino acids. The germline V gene encodes CDR1 SGHAT and CDR2 FQNNGV.

V usage is TRBV15 and J usage is TRBJ1-3, with 7 bases lining up with TRBD1. Trimming removed 5 bases from V and 4 bases from J; junction bases left unmatched: 11. The germline V gene encodes CDR1 LNHNV and CDR2 YYDKDF (reference sequence). The CDR3 runs 16 residues. The CDR3 nucleotides are TGTGCCACCAGCGGACCCGGGACAGATCCCGGAAACACCATATATTTT. The encoded protein is CATSGPGTDPGNTIYF.

The J gene is TRBJ2-7, the V gene TRBV29-1; D call uncertain. The length of the CDR3 is 12 residues. Germline V gene lookup returns CDR1 SQVTM and CDR2 ANQGSEA. Trimming took 4 bases from V and 1 from J, leaving 8 bases between them. This CDR3 is CSVGRTSYEQYF. CDR3 sequence (DNA): TGCAGCGTTGGCAGAACATCCTACGAGCAGTACTTC.

The chain links TRBV12-3 or TRBV12-4 to TRBJ2-5; no clear D. The V end lost 5 bases, the J end lost 2 bases, and 12 bases lay between the germline ends. CDR3 length: 14 amino acids. CDR3 sequence: CASSPRETQETQYF. In nucleotides, the CDR3 is TGTGCCAGCAGTCCCAGAGAAACACAAGAGACCCAGTACTTC.

Details on this clonotype: Its ends do not fully match the called genes, so a read error is possible. J is TRBJ2-3 and V is TRBV5-4; D is unclear. The CDR3 extends over 12 amino acids. The germline V gene encodes CDR1 SGHNT and CDR2 YYREEE (reference sequence). CDR3 sequence: CASSFKEDAQYF. Written as DNA, the CDR3 is TGTGCCAGCAGCTTTAAGGAAGATGCGCAGTATTTT.

The chain links TRBV30 to TRBJ2-5, with 8 bases identical to TRBD1. The CDR3 is made up of 14 amino acids. The germline V gene encodes CDR1 GTSNPN and CDR2 SVGIG (reference sequence). Trimming at V came to 5 bases and at J to 1 base, leaving 6 bases not matched to a gene. CDR3 DNA: TGTGCCTGGGACCGGGACAGGAGCCAAGAGACCCAGTACTTC. Its translation is CAWDRDRSQETQYF.